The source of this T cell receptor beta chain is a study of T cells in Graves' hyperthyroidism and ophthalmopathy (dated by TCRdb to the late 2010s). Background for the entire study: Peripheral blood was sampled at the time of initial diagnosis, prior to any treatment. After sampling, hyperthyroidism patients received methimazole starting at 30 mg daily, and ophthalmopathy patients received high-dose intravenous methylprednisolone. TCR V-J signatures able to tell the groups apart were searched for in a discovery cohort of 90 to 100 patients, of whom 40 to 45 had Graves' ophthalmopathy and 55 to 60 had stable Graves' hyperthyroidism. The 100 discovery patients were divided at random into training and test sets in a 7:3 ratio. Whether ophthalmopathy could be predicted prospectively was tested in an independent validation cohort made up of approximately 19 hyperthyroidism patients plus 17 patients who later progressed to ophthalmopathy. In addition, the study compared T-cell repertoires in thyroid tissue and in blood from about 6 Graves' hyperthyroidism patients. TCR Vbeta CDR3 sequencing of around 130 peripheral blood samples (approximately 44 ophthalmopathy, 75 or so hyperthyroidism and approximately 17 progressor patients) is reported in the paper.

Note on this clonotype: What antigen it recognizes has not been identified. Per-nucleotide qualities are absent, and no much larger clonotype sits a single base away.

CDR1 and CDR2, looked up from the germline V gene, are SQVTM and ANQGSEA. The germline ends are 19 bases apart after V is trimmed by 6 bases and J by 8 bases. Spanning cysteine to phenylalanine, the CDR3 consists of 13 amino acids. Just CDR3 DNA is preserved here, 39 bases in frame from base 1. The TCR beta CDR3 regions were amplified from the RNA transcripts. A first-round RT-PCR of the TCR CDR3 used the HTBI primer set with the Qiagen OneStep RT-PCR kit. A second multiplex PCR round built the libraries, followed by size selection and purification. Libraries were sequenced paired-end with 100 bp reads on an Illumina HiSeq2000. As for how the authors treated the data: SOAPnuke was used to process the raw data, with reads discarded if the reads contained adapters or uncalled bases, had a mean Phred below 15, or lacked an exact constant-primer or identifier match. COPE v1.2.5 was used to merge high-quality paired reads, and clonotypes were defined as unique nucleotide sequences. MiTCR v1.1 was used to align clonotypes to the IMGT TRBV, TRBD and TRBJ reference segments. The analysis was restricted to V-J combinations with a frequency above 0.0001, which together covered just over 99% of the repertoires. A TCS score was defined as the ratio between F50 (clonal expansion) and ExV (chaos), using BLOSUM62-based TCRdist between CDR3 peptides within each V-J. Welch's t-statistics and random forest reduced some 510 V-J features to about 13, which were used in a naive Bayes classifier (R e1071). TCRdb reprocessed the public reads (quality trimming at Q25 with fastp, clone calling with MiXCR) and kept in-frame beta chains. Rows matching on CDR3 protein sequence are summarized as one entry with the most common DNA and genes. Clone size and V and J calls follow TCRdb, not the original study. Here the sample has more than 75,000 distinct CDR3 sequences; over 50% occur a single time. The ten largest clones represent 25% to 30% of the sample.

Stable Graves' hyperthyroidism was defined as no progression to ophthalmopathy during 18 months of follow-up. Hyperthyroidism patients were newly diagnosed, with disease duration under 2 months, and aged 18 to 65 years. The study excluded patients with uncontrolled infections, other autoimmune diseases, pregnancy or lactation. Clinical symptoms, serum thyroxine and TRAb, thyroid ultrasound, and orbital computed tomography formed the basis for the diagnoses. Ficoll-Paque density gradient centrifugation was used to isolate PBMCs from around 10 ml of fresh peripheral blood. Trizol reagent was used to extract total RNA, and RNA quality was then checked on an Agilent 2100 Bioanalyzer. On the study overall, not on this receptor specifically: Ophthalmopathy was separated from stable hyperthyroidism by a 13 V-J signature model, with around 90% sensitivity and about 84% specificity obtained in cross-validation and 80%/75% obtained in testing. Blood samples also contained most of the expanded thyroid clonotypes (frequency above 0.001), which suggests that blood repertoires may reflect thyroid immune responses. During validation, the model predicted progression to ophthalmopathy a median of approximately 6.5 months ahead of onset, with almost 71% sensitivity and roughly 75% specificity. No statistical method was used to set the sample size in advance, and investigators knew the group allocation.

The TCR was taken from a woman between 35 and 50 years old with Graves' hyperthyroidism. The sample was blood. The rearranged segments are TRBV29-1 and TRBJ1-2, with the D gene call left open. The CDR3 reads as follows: CSVVPGSAWGYTF. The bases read TGCAGCGTAGTCCCAGGCAGCGCTTGGGGCTACACCTTC.